A selection of T cell receptor beta chains follows, all from one sample in a study of technical replicates of blood from a handful of donors. Libraries were prepared by immunoSEQ multiplex PCR; TCRdb keeps only in-frame clonotypes and omits some of them. The table has approximately 12,000 clones, around 95% seen once; the top ten hold approximately 7.2%. The sequenced material came from PBMCs. These receptors all stem from a human donor in good health. Both conserved end residues are part of each CDR3. A D gene is named only where the DNA matches it firmly. The size entry is marked missing in some rows and otherwise reads once, few, many or a size class.

J gene: TRBJ1-1; clone size: .; V gene: TRBV27; D gene: TRBD1; CDR3 protein: CASSRRQGARNTEAFF; CDR3 DNA: TGTGCCAGCAGTAGAAGACAGGGGGCGCGGAACACTGAAGCTTTCTTT
J gene: TRBJ1-1; clone size: .; V gene: TRBV19; D gene: .; CDR3 protein: CASSLWQGNTEAFF; CDR3 DNA: TGTGCCAGTAGTTTGTGGCAGGGGAACACTGAAGCTTTCTTT
J gene: TRBJ1-2; clone size: .; V gene: TRBV30; D gene: .; CDR3 protein: CAWSAGGLYGYTF; CDR3 DNA: TGTGCCTGGAGCGCGGGGGGACTCTATGGCTACACCTTC
J gene: TRBJ1-1; clone size: .; V gene: TRBV6-5; D gene: TRBD1; CDR3 protein: CASSYQSGGAGTEAFF; CDR3 DNA: TGTGCCAGCAGTTACCAATCAGGGGGCGCGGGGACTGAAGCTTTCTTT
J gene: TRBJ2-7; clone size: .; V gene: TRBV28; D gene: TRBD2; CDR3 protein: CASSLLLAGGLYEQYF; CDR3 DNA: TGTGCCAGCAGTTTGTTACTAGCGGGAGGGCTGTACGAGCAGTACTTC
J gene: TRBJ2-5; clone size: once; V gene: TRBV5-1; D gene: TRBD2; CDR3 protein: CASSLAASGRRGGQETQYF; CDR3 DNA: TGCGCCAGCAGCTTGGCGGCTAGCGGGAGGAGAGGAGGTCAAGAGACCCAGTACTTC
J gene: TRBJ2-7; clone size: .; V gene: TRBV27; D gene: .; CDR3 protein: CASSSRTGQYF; CDR3 DNA: TGTGCCAGCAGTTCGCGAACGGGGCAGTACTTC
J gene: TRBJ1-2; clone size: .; V gene: TRBV7-2; D gene: TRBD1; CDR3 protein: CASREPARDRTTNYGYTF; CDR3 DNA: TGTGCCAGCCGTGAGCCGGCCCGGGACAGGACGACTAACTATGGCTACACCTTC
J gene: TRBJ1-5; clone size: .; V gene: TRBV27; D gene: TRBD1; CDR3 protein: CASGPGQSPKPQHF; CDR3 DNA: TGTGCCAGCGGCCCGGGACAGAGCCCTAAGCCCCAGCATTTT
J gene: TRBJ2-3; clone size: .; V gene: TRBV5-4; D gene: .; CDR3 protein: CASSPGTSRQADTQYF; CDR3 DNA: TGTGCCAGCAGCCCCGGAACCTCGCGTCAGGCAGATACGCAGTATTTT
J gene: TRBJ2-1; clone size: once; V gene: TRBV19; D gene: .; CDR3 protein: CASSIAGSSYNEQFF; CDR3 DNA: TGTGCCAGTAGTATAGCGGGGTCCTCCTACAATGAGCAGTTCTTC
J gene: TRBJ2-7; clone size: .; V gene: TRBV18; D gene: TRBD2; CDR3 protein: CASSPGTSGKSEQYF; CDR3 DNA: TGTGCCAGCTCACCTGGGACTAGCGGGAAATCCGAGCAGTACTTC
J gene: TRBJ2-3; clone size: .; V gene: TRBV5-1; D gene: TRBD1; CDR3 protein: CASSLAGTGGTDTQYF; CDR3 DNA: TGCGCCAGCAGCTTGGCTGGGACAGGGGGCACAGATACGCAGTATTTT
J gene: TRBJ2-7; clone size: .; V gene: TRBV7-2; D gene: TRBD2; CDR3 protein: CASSPGGGDEQYF; CDR3 DNA: TGTGCCAGCAGCCCGGGGGGGGGCGACGAGCAGTACTTC
J gene: TRBJ2-1; clone size: .; V gene: TRBV7-3; D gene: .; CDR3 protein: CASSLDSLVAYEQFF; CDR3 DNA: TGTGCCAGCAGCTTAGATTCACTAGTAGCGTATGAGCAGTTCTTC
J gene: TRBJ1-5; clone size: .; V gene: TRBV5-1; D gene: .; CDR3 protein: CASSFTGISNQPQHF; CDR3 DNA: TGCGCCAGCAGTTTTACAGGGATCAGCAATCAGCCCCAGCATTTT